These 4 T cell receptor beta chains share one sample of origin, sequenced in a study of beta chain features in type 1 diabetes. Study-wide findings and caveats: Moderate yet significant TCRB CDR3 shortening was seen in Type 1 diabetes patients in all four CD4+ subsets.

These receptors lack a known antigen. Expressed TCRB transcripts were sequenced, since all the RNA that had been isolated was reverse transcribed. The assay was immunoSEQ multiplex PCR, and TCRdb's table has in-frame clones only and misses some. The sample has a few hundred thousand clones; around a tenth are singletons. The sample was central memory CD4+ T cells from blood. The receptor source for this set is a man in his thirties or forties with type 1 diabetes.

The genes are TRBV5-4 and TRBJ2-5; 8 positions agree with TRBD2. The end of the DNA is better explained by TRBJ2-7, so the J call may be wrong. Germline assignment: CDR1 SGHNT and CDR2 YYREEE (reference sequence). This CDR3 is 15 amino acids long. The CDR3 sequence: CASSQAAGAIYEQYF. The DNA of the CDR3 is TGTGCCAGCAGCCAAGCAGCGGGAGCGATCTACGAGCAGTACTTC.

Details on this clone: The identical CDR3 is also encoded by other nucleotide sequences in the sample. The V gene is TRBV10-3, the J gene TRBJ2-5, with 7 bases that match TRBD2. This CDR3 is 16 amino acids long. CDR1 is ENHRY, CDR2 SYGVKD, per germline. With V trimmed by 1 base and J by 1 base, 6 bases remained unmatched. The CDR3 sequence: CAISEWASGIQETQYF. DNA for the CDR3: TGTGCCATCAGTGAGTGGGCTAGCGGCATCCAAGAGACCCAGTACTTC.

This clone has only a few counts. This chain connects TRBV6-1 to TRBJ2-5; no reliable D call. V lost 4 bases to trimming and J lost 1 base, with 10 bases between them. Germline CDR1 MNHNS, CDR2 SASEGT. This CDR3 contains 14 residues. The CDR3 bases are TGTGCCAGCAGTGCCAGCAGTCCCCAAGAGACCCAGTACTTC. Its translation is CASSASSPQETQYF.

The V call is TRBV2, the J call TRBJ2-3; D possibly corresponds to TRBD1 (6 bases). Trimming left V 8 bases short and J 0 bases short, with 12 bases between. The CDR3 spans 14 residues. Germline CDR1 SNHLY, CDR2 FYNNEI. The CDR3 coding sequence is TGTGCCAGCGTGCAACAGGGCAGCACAGATACGCAGTATTTT. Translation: CASVQQGSTDTQYF.